This TCR beta chain was captured by sequencing in a study of T-cell memory formation after mild COVID-19. Constant-segment primers were used for 5'RACE, and the resulting TCR alpha and TCR beta cDNA libraries carried sample barcodes and UMIs. TCRdb re-analysed the 5' RACE reads in MiXCR, keeping a single row per CDR3 protein. The table has more than 35,000 distinct CDR3 sequences, about 6.1% seen once. Study observations and caveats: Memory sampled before infection contained some responding clones, suggesting cross-reactive memory joined. Whereas later expanders leaned CD4+, clones contracting day 15 to 85 showed a balanced CD4/CD8 makeup. Researchers could not confirm that second-wave clones peaking on day 37 targeted SARS-CoV-2.

The CDR3 extends over 14 amino acids. V was clipped by 5 bases and J by 5 bases; unmatched bases: 4. From germline, CDR1 is SGHAT and CDR2 FQDESV (reference sequence). Ten or more counts support this clonotype. Its antigen is as yet unknown. This receptor was taken from an adult who had mild COVID-19 (a few samples of this study predate the infection). Cell type and time point are not known. V gene TRBV11-1 combines with J gene TRBJ2-1; TRBD1 matches 9 bases. The source material was PBMCs or a T cell subset sorted from them (not recorded which). DNA for the CDR3: TGTGCCAGCAGCCCCAGACAGGGGGACAATGAGCAGTTCTTC. It encodes CASSPRQGDNEQFF.